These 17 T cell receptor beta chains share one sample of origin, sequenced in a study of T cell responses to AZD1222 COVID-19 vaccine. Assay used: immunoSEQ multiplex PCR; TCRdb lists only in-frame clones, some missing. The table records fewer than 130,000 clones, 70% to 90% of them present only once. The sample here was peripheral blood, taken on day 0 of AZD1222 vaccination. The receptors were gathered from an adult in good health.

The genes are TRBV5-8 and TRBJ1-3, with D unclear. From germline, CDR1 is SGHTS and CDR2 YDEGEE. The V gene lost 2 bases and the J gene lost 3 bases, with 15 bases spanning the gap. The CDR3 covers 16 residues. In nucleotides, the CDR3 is TGTGCCAGCAGCTTCGGAACAAACTCGGGTGGAAACACCATATATTTT. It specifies CASSFGTNSGGNTIYF.

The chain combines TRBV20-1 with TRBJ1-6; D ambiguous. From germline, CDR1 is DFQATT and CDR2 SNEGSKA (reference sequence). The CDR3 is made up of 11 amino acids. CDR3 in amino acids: CSPSKASPLHF. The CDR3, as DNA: TGCAGCCCCAGTAAAGCTTCACCCCTCCACTTT.

The CDR3 sequence: CASKWTENEQFF. Here the CDR3 DNA reads TGTGCCAGCAAATGGACGGAGAATGAGCAGTTCTTC. The rearrangement joins TRBV2 to TRBJ2-1; D uncertain. Trimming took off 7 bases at V and 7 bases at J, with 11 bases between the two ends. Germline CDR1 is SNHLY and CDR2 is FYNNEI. The length of the CDR3 is 12 residues.

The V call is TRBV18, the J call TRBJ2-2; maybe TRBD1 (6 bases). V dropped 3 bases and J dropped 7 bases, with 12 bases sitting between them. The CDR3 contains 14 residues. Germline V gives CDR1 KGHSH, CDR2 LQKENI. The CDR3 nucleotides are TGTGCCAGCTCACCCCAGGGGCCGAGCGGGGAGCTGTTTTTT. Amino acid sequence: CASSPQGPSGELFF.

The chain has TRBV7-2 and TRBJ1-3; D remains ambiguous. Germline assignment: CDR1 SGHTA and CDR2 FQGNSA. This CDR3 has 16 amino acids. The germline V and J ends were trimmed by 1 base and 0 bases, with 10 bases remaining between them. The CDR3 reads CASSLVKSSSGNTIYF. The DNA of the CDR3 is TGTGCCAGCAGCTTAGTTAAGTCGAGCTCTGGAAACACCATATATTTT.

The CDR3 reads CASSPKGKLNTEAFF. CDR3 nucleotide sequence: TGTGCCAGCAGCCCCAAGGGCAAACTAAACACTGAAGCTTTCTTT. This rearrangement joins TRBV7-9 to TRBJ1-1; the D is unclear. Per germline, CDR1 SEHNR and CDR2 FQNEAQ (reference sequence). The V gene lost 5 bases and the J gene lost 2 bases, with 15 bases spanning the gap. This CDR3 has 15 residues.

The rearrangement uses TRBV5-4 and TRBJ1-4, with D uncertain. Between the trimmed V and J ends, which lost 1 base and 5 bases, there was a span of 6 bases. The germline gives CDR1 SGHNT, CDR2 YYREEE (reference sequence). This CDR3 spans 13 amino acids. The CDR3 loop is CASSLNRNEKLFF. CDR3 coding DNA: TGTGCCAGCAGCTTGAACAGAAATGAAAAACTGTTTTTT.

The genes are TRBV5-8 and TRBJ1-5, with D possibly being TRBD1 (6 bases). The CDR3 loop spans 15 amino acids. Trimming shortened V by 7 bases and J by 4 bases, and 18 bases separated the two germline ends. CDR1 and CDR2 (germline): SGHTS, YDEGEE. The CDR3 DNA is TGTGCCAGCGCCTCGGGGCAGGGGACGAATCAGCCCCAGCATTTT. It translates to CASASGQGTNQPQHF.

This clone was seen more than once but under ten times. In DNA form, the CDR3 reads TGTGCCAGCATCTATTCCGCGGGCGCGAACACCGGGGAGCTGTTTTTT. Encoded protein: CASIYSAGANTGELFF. The J gene is TRBJ2-2, the V gene TRBV21-1; TRBD2 is taken as the D call from the table, unchecked against the DNA. TRBV21-1 is a known pseudogene. The CDR3 has 16 residues.

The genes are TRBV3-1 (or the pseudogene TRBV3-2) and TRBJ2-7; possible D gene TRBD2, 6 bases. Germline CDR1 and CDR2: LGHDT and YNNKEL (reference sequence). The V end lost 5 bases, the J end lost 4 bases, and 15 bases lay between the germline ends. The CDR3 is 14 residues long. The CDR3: CASSTWGGEYEQYF. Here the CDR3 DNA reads TGTGCCAGCAGCACCTGGGGCGGGGAGTACGAGCAGTACTTC.

CDR3 loop: CSAQGYYGYTF. CDR3 bases: TGCAGCGCACAGGGATACTATGGCTACACCTTC. V is TRBV29-1 and J is TRBJ1-2; TRBD1 is a possible D gene (6 bases). CDR3 length equals 11 residues. V lost 7 bases and J 3 bases, leaving 9 bases between the germline ends. CDR1 and CDR2 (germline): SQVTM, ANQGSEA.

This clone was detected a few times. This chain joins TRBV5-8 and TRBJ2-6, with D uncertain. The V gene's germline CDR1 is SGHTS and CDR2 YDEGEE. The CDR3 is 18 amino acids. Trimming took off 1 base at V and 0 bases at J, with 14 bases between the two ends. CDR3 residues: CASSLISGLSSGANVLTF. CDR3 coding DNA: TGTGCCAGCAGCTTGATTTCAGGATTGTCCTCTGGGGCCAACGTCCTGACTTTC.

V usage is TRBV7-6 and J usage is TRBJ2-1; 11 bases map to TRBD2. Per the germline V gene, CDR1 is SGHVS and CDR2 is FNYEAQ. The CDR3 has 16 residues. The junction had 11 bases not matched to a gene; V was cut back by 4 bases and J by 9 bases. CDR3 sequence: CASSWELAGGPREQFF. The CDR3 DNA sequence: TGTGCCAGCAGCTGGGAATTAGCGGGAGGGCCGCGTGAGCAGTTCTTC.

The CDR3 loop is CASSDPGGYGYTF. The CDR3 DNA reads TGTGCCAGCAGTGACCCGGGGGGCTATGGCTACACCTTC. The chain uses TRBV6-4 and TRBJ1-2; tentative D call: TRBD1 (5 bases). CDR1 and CDR2 (germline): MRHNA, SNTAGT. Trimming pared 2 bases from V and 4 bases from J, leaving 8 bases between. This CDR3 has 13 amino acids.

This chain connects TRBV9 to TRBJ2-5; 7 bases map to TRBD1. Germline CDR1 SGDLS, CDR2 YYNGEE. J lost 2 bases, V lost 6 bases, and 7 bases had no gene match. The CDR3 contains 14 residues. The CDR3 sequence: CASTKGQSQETQYF. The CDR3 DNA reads TGTGCCAGCACCAAGGGACAGTCACAAGAGACCCAGTACTTC.

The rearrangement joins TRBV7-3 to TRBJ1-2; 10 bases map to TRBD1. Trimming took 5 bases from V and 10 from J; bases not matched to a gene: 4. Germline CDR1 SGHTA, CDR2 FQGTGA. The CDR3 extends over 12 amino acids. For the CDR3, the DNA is TGTGCCAGCAGCCGGGGGACAGGGGTCTACACCTTC. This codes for CASSRGTGVYTF.

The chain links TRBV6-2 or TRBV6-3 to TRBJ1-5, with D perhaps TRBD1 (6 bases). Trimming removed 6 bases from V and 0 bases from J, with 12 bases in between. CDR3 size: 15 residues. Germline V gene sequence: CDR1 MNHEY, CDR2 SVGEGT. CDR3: CASSREGGSNQPQHF. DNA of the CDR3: TGTGCCAGCAGCCGCGAGGGGGGTAGCAATCAGCCCCAGCATTTT.